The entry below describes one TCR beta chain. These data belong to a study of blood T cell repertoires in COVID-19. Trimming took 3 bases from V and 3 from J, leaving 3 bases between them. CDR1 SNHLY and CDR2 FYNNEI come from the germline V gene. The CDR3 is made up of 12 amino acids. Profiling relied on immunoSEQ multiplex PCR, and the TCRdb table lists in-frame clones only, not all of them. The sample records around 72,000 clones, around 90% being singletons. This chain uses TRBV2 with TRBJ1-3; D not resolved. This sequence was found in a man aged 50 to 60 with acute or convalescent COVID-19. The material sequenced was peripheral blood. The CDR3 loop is CASSESGNTIYF. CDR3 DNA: TGTGCCAGCAGTGAGAGTGGAAACACCATATATTTT.